The clone carrying this T cell receptor beta chain has more than one count but fewer than ten. The target antigen is unknown. The investigators reverse transcribed all of the isolated RNA, so they sequenced expressed TCRB transcripts. This table comes from immunoSEQ multiplex PCR, and its TCRdb copy is limited to in-frame clones, with some not included. This sample has around 200,000 clones, with more than 10% found just once. The record originates from a study of beta chain features in type 1 diabetes. Study observations and caveats: The naive, central memory and Treg TCRB repertoires looked more alike in patients than they did in healthy donors.

J gave up 6 bases and V 4 bases, and 8 bases lay outside the gene matches. CDR3 length: 15 amino acids. Germline lookup yields CDR1 SGHAT and CDR2 FQNNGV. The TCR comes from a woman between 18 and 29 years old in good health. Sequenced input: central memory CD4+ T cells from blood. The chain recombines TRBV11-2 with TRBJ1-4; 7 nucleotides agree with TRBD1. CDR3 sequence: CASSSRDRSYEKLFF. CDR3 DNA sequence: TGTGCCAGCAGCTCACGGGACAGATCATATGAAAAACTGTTTTTT.